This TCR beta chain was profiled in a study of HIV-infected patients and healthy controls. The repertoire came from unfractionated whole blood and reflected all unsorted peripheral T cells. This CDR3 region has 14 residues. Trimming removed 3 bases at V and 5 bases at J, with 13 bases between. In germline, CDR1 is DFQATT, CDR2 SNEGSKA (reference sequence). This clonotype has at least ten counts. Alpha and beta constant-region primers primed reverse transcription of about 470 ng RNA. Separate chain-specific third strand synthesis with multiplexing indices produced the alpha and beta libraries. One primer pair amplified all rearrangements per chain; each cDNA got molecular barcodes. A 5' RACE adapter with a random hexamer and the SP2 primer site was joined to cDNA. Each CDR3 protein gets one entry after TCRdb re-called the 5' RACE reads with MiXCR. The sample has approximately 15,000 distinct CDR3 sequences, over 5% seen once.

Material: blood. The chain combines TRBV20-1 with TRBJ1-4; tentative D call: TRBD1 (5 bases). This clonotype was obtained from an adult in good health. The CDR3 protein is CSASLGPRNEKLFF. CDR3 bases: TGCAGTGCTAGTTTGGGGCCAAGAAATGAAAAACTGTTTTTT.